This TCR beta chain is from a study of identical twins. Study-wide results and caveats: Cross-sectional statistical analysis, not tracking of the same donors, underpinned the conclusions.

TCRdb re-analysed the 5' RACE reads in MiXCR, keeping a single row per CDR3 protein. The data show roughly 240,000 distinct CDR3 sequences, roughly 7% seen once. This clonotype was detected many times. The antigen is unknown. These data are also associated with another study on yellow fever vaccine responses in identical twins.

The receptor was isolated from a woman between 18 and 30 years old in good health. The sample consisted of memory (CD45RO+) T cells sorted from blood.

In DNA form, the CDR3 reads TGCGCCAGCAGCGTTTCAGGCAACACCGGGGAGCTGTTTTTT. Translation gives CASSVSGNTGELFF. The V and J genes are TRBV5-1 and TRBJ2-2; the D is unclear. Trimming took 4 bases from V and 2 from J, leaving 9 bases between them. The CDR3 contains 14 residues. CDR1 SGHRS and CDR2 YFSETQ come from the germline V gene.